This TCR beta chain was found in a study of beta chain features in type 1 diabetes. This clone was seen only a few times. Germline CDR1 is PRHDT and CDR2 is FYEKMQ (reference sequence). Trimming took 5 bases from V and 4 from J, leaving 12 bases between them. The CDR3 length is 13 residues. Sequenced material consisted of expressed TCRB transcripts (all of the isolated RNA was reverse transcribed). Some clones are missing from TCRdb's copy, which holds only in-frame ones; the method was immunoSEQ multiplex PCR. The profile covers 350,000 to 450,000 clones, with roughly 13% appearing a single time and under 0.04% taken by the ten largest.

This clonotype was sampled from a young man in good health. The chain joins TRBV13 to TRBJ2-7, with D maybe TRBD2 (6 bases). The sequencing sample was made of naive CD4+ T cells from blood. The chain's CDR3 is CASSVTSKYEQYF. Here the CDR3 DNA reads TGTGCCAGCAGCGTGACTAGTAAGTACGAGCAGTACTTC.